The 27 T cell receptor beta chains below were found in one sample sequenced in a study of Ad26.COV2.S vaccination and SARS-CoV-2 variants. Treatment denoted: about 20 received Ad26.COV2.S at low or high dose, single or two shots; roughly five received placebo; per-sample allocation not given. Sample collection was performed on day 63 after the first vaccine or placebo injection. Measured with immunoSEQ multiplex PCR; TCRdb has only the in-frame clones, and not every one. The sample shows some 350,000 clones, approximately 85% of them seen only once. This specimen was peripheral blood, taken in a trial of Ad26.COV2.S vaccine versus placebo. The receptors shown here come from a person between 18 and 65 years old who received the Ad26.COV2.S COVID-19 vaccine or a placebo.

The V and J genes are TRBV3-1 (or the pseudogene TRBV3-2) and TRBJ1-5; D is perhaps TRBD1 (6 bases). Germline assignment: CDR1 LGHDT and CDR2 YNNKEL (reference sequence). The CDR3 covers 15 residues. V gave up 4 bases and J gave up 5 bases, with 15 bases separating them. CDR3 sequence: CASSLTPGGHQPQHF. The DNA for the CDR3 is TGTGCCAGCAGCCTCACGCCGGGGGGCCATCAGCCCCAGCATTTT.

The J gene is TRBJ2-6, the V gene TRBV29-1; D is unclear. The CDR3 contains 15 residues. Deletions cut 4 bases from V and 0 bases from J, with 10 bases between. Germline V gene sequence: CDR1 SQVTM, CDR2 ANQGSEA. The CDR3 sequence: CSVVSGGSGANVLTF. The CDR3 DNA reads as TGCAGCGTTGTTTCAGGCGGCTCTGGGGCCAACGTCCTGACTTTC. Full variable domain (missing parts from reference TRBV29-1 and TRBJ2-6): SAVISQKPSRDICQRGTSLTIQCQVDSQVTMMFWYRQQPGQSLTLIATANQGSEATYESGFVIDKFPISRPNLTFSTLTVSNMSPEDSSIYLCSVVSGGSGANVLTFGAGSRLTVL.

The V gene is TRBV6-6, the J gene TRBJ2-5, with unresolved D. V was shortened by 6 bases and J by 6 bases, with 14 bases between the two germline ends. This CDR3 is 13 amino acids long. Germline values: CDR1 MNHNY, CDR2 SVGAGI (reference sequence). The CDR3, as DNA: TGTGCCAGCAGCACCCTTGAGCCGCAGACCCAGTACTTC. Translated: CASSTLEPQTQYF.

This clone was counted a few times. V is TRBV7-2 and J is TRBJ2-5, with 9 bases fitting TRBD1. Trimming cost V 5 bases and J 5 bases; bases outside gene matches: 6. The CDR3 has 14 residues. Germline-derived CDR1 and CDR2 are SGHTA and FQGNSA. The CDR3 nucleotides are TGTGCCAGCAGCCTAGGACAGGGGTTGGAGACCCAGTACTTC. It is translated as CASSLGQGLETQYF.

The V call is TRBV6-2 or TRBV6-3, the J call TRBJ2-7, with D hard to call. The CDR3 consists of 16 residues. The V and J ends lost 6 bases and 2 bases respectively, with 20 bases between them. Germline lookup yields CDR1 MNHEY and CDR2 SVGEGT. The CDR3 DNA sequence: TGTGCCAGCAGCCCCCCCACCTACACAGCCGCCTACGAGCAGTACTTC. This codes for CASSPPTYTAAYEQYF.

As to this clone: The same CDR3 is also encoded by other DNA sequences in this sample. The V call is TRBV6-5, the J call TRBJ2-7; D is unresolved. From germline, CDR1 is MNHEY and CDR2 SVGAGI. The CDR3 consists of 12 residues. V lost 4 bases, J lost 2 bases, and 6 bases lay in between. CDR3 nucleotides: TGTGCCAGCAGTTCGACAACCTACGAGCAGTACTTC. Translation gives CASSSTTYEQYF.

The CDR3 DNA follows: TGTGCCAGCAGCTGTCCGGGACTCACGAACACTGAAGCTTTCTTT. Its protein product is CASSCPGLTNTEAFF. This sequence joins TRBV7-9 and TRBJ1-1, with D tentatively TRBD1 (5 bases). Germline CDR1 reads SEHNR; CDR2 reads FQNEAQ (reference sequence). The CDR3 spans 15 residues. V lost 4 bases and J lost 1, with 13 bases in between. Using reference TRBV7-9 and TRBJ1-1 for the parts outside the CDR3, the full variable domain is DTGVSQNPRHKITKRGQNVTFRCDPISEHNRLYWYRQTLGQGPEFLTYFQNEAQLEKSRLLSDRFSAERPKGSFSTLEIQRTEQGDSAMYLCASSCPGLTNTEAFFGQGTRLTVV.

This clone was observed a single time. V is TRBV5-6 and J is TRBJ2-7; D is unresolved. CDR1 and CDR2 (germline): SGHDT, YYEEEE. Trimming left V 3 bases short and J 6 bases short, with 16 bases between. The CDR3 covers 14 residues. CDR3 in amino acids: CASSYLRRSSEQYF. As DNA, the CDR3 is TGTGCCAGCAGCTACCTTAGGCGTTCGTCCGAGCAGTACTTC.

The rearrangement links TRBV7-2 to TRBJ2-3; 10 bases line up with TRBD2. CDR1 is SGHTA and CDR2 is FQGNSA in the germline V gene. V shed 3 bases and J 4 bases; nucleotides not matched to a gene: 7. There are 16 residues in the CDR3. CDR3 loop: CASSFWLAGASDTQYF. The CDR3 DNA reads TGTGCCAGCAGCTTTTGGCTAGCGGGGGCTTCAGATACGCAGTATTTT.

V is TRBV4-1 and J is TRBJ1-4; D is unresolved. Germline assignment: CDR1 MGHRA and CDR2 YSYEKL. The V end was cut by 1 base, the J end by 4 bases, with 10 bases between. This CDR3 has 15 amino acids. CDR3: CASSQVGSLNEKLFF. For the CDR3, the DNA is TGCGCCAGCAGCCAAGTTGGCAGTCTTAATGAAAAACTGTTTTTT.

This chain links TRBV5-1 with TRBJ2-1, with D tentatively TRBD1 (6 bases). This CDR3 region has 16 residues. Per germline, CDR1 SGHRS and CDR2 YFSETQ. V dropped 0 bases and J dropped 3 bases, with 13 bases sitting between them. The CDR3: CASSLGAGAGYNEQFF. In DNA, the CDR3 is TGCGCCAGCAGCTTGGGTGCAGGGGCGGGCTACAATGAGCAGTTCTTC.

The chain joins TRBV5-4 to TRBJ1-2; possibly TRBD1 for D (6 bases). V was pared by 0 bases and J by 5 bases, with 17 bases between. The CDR3 totals 16 residues. The germline V gene has CDR1 SGHNT and CDR2 YYREEE (reference sequence). This CDR3 is CASSLDLGALRYGYTF. CDR3 coding DNA: TGTGCCAGCAGCTTGGATCTGGGGGCGCTGAGGTATGGCTACACCTTC.

The gene calls are TRBV2 and TRBJ1-5, with TRBD1 as a possible D gene (5 bases). The CDR3 runs 12 residues. V gave up 7 bases and J gave up 5 bases, with 9 bases separating them. Germline V gene sequence: CDR1 SNHLY, CDR2 FYNNEI. CDR3 bases: TGTGCCAGCACAGGGACGGATCAGCCCCAGCATTTT. It yields the protein CASTGTDQPQHF.

The chain has TRBV7-9 and TRBJ2-3; D not resolved. Looked up from germline, CDR1 is SEHNR and CDR2 is FQNEAQ (reference sequence). The V gene lost 4 bases and the J gene lost 5 bases, with 25 bases spanning the gap. The CDR3 extends over 18 amino acids. The CDR3 region has the DNA TGTGCCAGCAGCTCAAAGATCTTTTTCGGGTCTGAGGAAGATACGCAGTATTTT. Translating gives CASSSKIFFGSEEDTQYF. Full variable domain (outside the CDR3, taken from reference TRBV7-9 and TRBJ2-3): DTGVSQNPRHKITKRGQNVTFRCDPISEHNRLYWYRQTLGQGPEFLTYFQNEAQLEKSRLLSDRFSAERPKGSFSTLEIQRTEQGDSAMYLCASSSKIFFGSEEDTQYFGPGTRLTVL.

The chain has TRBV21-1 and TRBJ2-4. TRBV21-1 counts as a pseudogene. CDR3 length: 18 residues. The CDR3 nucleotides read TGTGCCAGCAGCAAAAGGGGGGGACAGATATTAGCCAAAAACATTCAGTACTTC. Its translation is CASSKRGGQILAKNIQYF.

J is TRBJ2-1 and V is TRBV2; TRBD2 matches at 13 bases. The CDR3 consists of 15 residues. Per germline, CDR1 SNHLY and CDR2 FYNNEI. V shed 6 bases and J 6 bases; nucleotides not matched to a gene: 5. The CDR3 DNA follows: TGTGCCAGCAGCCCCGGGACTAGCGGGGTCAATGAGCAGTTCTTC. Translated: CASSPGTSGVNEQFF.

This chain joins TRBV4-1 and TRBJ1-6; D gene ambiguous. Germline CDR1 is MGHRA and CDR2 is YSYEKL. V shed 3 bases and J shed 6 bases, with 18 bases lying between them. The CDR3 runs 17 residues. Here the CDR3 DNA reads TGCGCCAGCAGCCACTCGCCGGGCCGCCAATCTAATTCACCCCTCCACTTT. Its protein product is CASSHSPGRQSNSPLHF.

V and J are TRBV2 and TRBJ1-2; the D gene is possibly TRBD1 (6 bases). This CDR3 is 13 amino acids long. V was clipped by 3 bases and J by 8 bases, with 13 bases between them. CDR1 and CDR2 (germline): SNHLY, FYNNEI. CDR3 nucleotide sequence: TGTGCCAGCAGTGAGGGGAGGGGGAAAGGCTACACCTTC. This codes for CASSEGRGKGYTF.

The count of this clone is one. V usage is TRBV7-8 and J usage is TRBJ1-2; D ambiguous. This CDR3 spans 12 amino acids. Germline V gives CDR1 SGHVS, CDR2 FQNEAQ. Deletions cut 5 bases from V and 1 base from J, with 5 bases between. The CDR3 region is CASSLNNYGYTF. The CDR3 DNA is TGTGCCAGCAGCCTTAATAACTATGGCTACACCTTC.

The gene calls are TRBV4-1 and TRBJ2-5, with D possibly matching TRBD1 (5 bases). CDR1 is MGHRA, CDR2 YSYEKL, per germline. The CDR3 has 17 amino acids. Trimming took off 1 base at V and 9 bases at J, with 24 bases between the two ends. CDR3 in amino acids: CASSQVDLGFTQGAQYF. CDR3 nucleotides: TGCGCCAGCAGCCAAGTCGATCTGGGGTTTACCCAAGGGGCCCAGTACTTC.

The chain employs TRBV5-6 and TRBJ2-7; 14 bases are shared with TRBD2. The CDR3 loop spans 19 amino acids. The germline V gene has CDR1 SGHDT and CDR2 YYEEEE. V shed 4 bases and J 4 bases; nucleotides not matched to a gene: 16. This chain's CDR3 is CASSPIGGLAGVFGYEQYF. CDR3 nucleotide sequence: TGTGCCAGCAGCCCCATCGGGGGACTAGCGGGAGTGTTTGGTTACGAGCAGTACTTC.

The CDR3 nucleotides read TGTGCCAGTAGTATAGGGGGTCTGAGCAATCAGCCCCAGCATTTT. Protein sequence: CASSIGGLSNQPQHF. The rearrangement joins TRBV19 to TRBJ1-5, with D hard to call. This CDR3 region has 15 residues. V dropped 1 base and J dropped 1 base, with 8 bases sitting between them. The V gene's germline CDR1 is LNHDA and CDR2 SQIVND (reference sequence). Using reference TRBV19 and TRBJ1-5 for the parts outside the CDR3, the full variable domain is DGGITQSPKYLFRKEGQNVTLSCEQNLNHDAMYWYRQDPGQGLRLIYYSQIVNDFQKGDIAEGYSVSREKKESFPLTVTSAQKNPTAFYLCASSIGGLSNQPQHFGDGTRLSIL.

The gene calls are TRBV7-6 and TRBJ1-2, with D possibly TRBD1 on 5 matching bases. CDR1 is SGHVS and CDR2 is FNYEAQ in the germline V gene. V was pared by 3 bases and J by 4 bases, with 12 bases between. CDR3 length: 14 amino acids. CDR3 nucleotide sequence: TGTGCCAGCAGCTTGGGGTCGGGGCTCTATGGCTACACCTTC. Translation: CASSLGSGLYGYTF.

This clone was detected once. The chain is built from TRBV6-2 or TRBV6-3 and TRBJ2-7; D is unclear. The V end was cut by 1 base, the J end by 2 bases, with 9 bases between. CDR3 length: 14 amino acids. The germline gives CDR1 MNHEY, CDR2 SVGEGT. The CDR3 loop is CASSYFGRPYEQYF. Written as DNA, the CDR3 is TGTGCCAGCAGTTACTTCGGCAGACCCTACGAGCAGTACTTC.

The chain links TRBV11-3 to TRBJ2-1, with D hard to call. Per germline, CDR1 SGHNT and CDR2 YENEEA. V was shortened by 0 bases and J by 10 bases, with 10 bases between the two germline ends. The CDR3 runs 13 residues. CDR3 sequence (DNA): TGTGCCAGCAGCTTAGATCCCTCCGCAGAGCAGTTCTTC. This translates into CASSLDPSAEQFF. The entire variable domain, with the rest obtained from reference TRBV11-3 and TRBJ2-1, is as follows: EAGVVQSPRYKIIEKKQPVAFWCNPISGHNTLYWYLQNLGQGPELLIRYENEEAVDDSQLPKDRFSAERLKGVDSTLKIQPAELGDSAVYLCASSLDPSAEQFFGPGTRLTVL.

The chain carries TRBV12-5 and TRBJ2-3; D is ambiguous. This CDR3 has 13 residues. Trimming stripped 3 bases from V and 2 bases from J, with 6 bases between. Germline V gene lookup returns CDR1 LGHNT and CDR2 FRNRAP. CDR3 loop: CASGFSHTDTQYF. CDR3 bases: TGTGCTAGTGGTTTTTCCCACACAGATACGCAGTATTTT.

V and J are TRBV7-2 and TRBJ2-7; 7 bases agree with TRBD1. The CDR3 length is 14 residues. The germline gives CDR1 SGHTA, CDR2 FQGNSA. With V trimmed by 2 bases and J by 6 bases, 7 bases remained unmatched. Here the CDR3 reads CASSLWQGVAEQYF. Here the CDR3 DNA reads TGTGCCAGCAGCTTATGGCAGGGGGTGGCCGAGCAGTACTTC.